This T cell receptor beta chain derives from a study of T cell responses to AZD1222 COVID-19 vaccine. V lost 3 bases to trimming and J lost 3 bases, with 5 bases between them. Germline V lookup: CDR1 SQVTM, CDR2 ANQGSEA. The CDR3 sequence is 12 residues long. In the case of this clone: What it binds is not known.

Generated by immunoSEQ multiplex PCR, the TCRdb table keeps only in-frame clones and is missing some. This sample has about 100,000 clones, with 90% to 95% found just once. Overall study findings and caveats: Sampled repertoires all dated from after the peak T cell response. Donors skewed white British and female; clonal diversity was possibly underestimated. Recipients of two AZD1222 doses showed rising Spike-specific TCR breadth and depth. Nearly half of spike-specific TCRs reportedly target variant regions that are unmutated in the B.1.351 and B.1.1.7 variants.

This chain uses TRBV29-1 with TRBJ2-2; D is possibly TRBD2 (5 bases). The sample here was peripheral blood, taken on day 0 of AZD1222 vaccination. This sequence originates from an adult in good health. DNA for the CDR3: TGCAGCGTTGAGCGGGACACCGGGGAGCTGTTTTTT. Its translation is CSVERDTGELFF.